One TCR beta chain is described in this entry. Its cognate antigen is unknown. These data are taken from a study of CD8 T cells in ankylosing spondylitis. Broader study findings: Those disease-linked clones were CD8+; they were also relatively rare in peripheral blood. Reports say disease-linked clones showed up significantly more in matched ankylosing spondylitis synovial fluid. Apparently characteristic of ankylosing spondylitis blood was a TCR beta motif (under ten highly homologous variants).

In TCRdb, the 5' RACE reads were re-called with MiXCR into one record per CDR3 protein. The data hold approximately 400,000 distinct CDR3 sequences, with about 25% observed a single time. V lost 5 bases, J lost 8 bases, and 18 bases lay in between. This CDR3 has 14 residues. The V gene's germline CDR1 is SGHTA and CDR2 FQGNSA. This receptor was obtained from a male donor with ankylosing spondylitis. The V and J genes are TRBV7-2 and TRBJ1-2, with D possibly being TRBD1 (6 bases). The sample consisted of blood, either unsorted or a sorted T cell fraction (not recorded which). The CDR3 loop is CASSRRGQSRGYTF. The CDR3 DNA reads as TGTGCCAGCAGCCGGCGTGGACAGAGCCGGGGCTACACCTTC.